This T cell receptor beta chain is drawn from a study of blood T cell repertoires in COVID-19. Study-wide background: Both acute and convalescent COVID-19 samples were obtained from the United States, Italy and Spain.

Germline V gene data show CDR1 as SGHNT and CDR2 as YYREEE (reference sequence). Trimming shortened V by 0 bases and J by 2 bases, and 5 bases separated the two germline ends. CDR3 size: 14 residues. Generated by immunoSEQ multiplex PCR, the TCRdb table keeps only in-frame clones and is missing some. The sample has about 270,000 clones, around 87% seen once. The TCR was taken from a woman in her fifties or sixties with acute or convalescent COVID-19. Sequencing input: peripheral blood. The V gene is TRBV5-4, the J gene TRBJ1-4; D gene ambiguous. CDR3 sequence: CASSLDQTNEKLFF. The CDR3, as DNA: TGTGCCAGCAGCTTGGACCAGACTAATGAAAAACTGTTTTTT.